Sequencing of this T cell receptor beta chain was carried out in a study of cytomegalovirus exposure and HLA in healthy donors. Of note for this clone: Its specificity is unknown.

Germline V lookup: CDR1 SGHAT, CDR2 FQNNGV. V lost 0 bases to trimming and J lost 4 bases, with 7 bases between them. The CDR3 has 13 residues. This PCR relied on a set of 60 Vbeta primers and 13 Jbeta primers. Here immunoSEQ multiplex PCR was the method, and the copy in TCRdb shows in-frame clones only, minus some. The repertoire holds approximately 120,000 clones, over 75% seen once, with approximately 4% in the top ten. Notes on the study in general: Differences between HLA loci emerged in a later analysis of TCR association rates, with DRB1 most and HLA-C fewest. The authors confirmed in vitro that a few CMV-associated chains were specific for CMV antigens.

This clonotype originated in a man aged 18-30 years in good health and CMV-seropositive. The specimen sequenced was PBMCs. V usage is TRBV11-2 and J usage is TRBJ2-7; D remains ambiguous. The CDR3 region is CASSLEYEYEQYF. CDR3 sequence (DNA): TGTGCCAGCAGCTTAGAATACGAGTACGAGCAGTACTTC.